This entry features one T cell receptor (beta chain) sequence. Its cognate antigen has yet to be identified. There are no base qualities to consult, and no much larger clone falls within one base. The immunoSEQ Assay, a bias-controlled multiplex PCR, was used to amplify TCRbeta CDR3 regions from genomic DNA. Processing in the source paper ran as follows. The number of nucleated cells in each sample was estimated from the amplification of reference gene primers within the assay. To quantify the absolute abundance of each unique TCRbeta CDR3 rearrangement, sequence reads were collapsed and filtered. Productive Simpson clonality was computed per sample as the square root of Simpson's diversity index over productive rearrangements. As stored in TCRdb, this immuneACCESS dataset retains in-frame rearrangements with V and J assigned. A fraction of the clones does not appear; measured against another copy, unresolved V genes explain less than half of the discrepancy, and the remainder lacks a known reason. D and trimming were read from the DNA, whereas the V and J calls and clone size are those reported in that table. The sample yields some 100,000 clones; more than 85% were counted once. The ten largest make up around 6.9% of the sample.

The sample originates from a study of blood T cell repertoires in COVID-19 (dated by TCRdb to the early 2020s). Study-level background: Samples covering the acute and convalescent phases of COVID-19 were provided by collaborators in the United States, Italy and Spain. The material from the prospective study consisted of cDNA or gDNA derived from T cells, B-cell-depleted T cells, or PBMCs. Subjects who had been exposed to COVID-19, were actively infected with it, or had recovered from it provided the deeply sampled blood TCRbeta repertoires that made up the dataset. The repertoires were released in a freely available public database meant as a resource for research on the immune response to SARS-CoV-2. The samples were drawn from two sources: the first 160 participants of the ongoing ImmuneRACE study, and 1,200 or so subjects contributed by 6 global collaborators. A de-identified subject ID, COVID-19 status, age in years and sex were almost always included in the sample metadata. HLA class I and class II types, where available, came from metadata supplied by the sample provider rather than from assay-based typing.

V and J are trimmed by 0 bases and 2 bases, and the gene matches miss 7 bases of the junction. The CDR3 measures 17 amino acids from cysteine to phenylalanine. The entry retains the CDR3 DNA only, 51 bases that are in frame from base 1. Taken from the germline V gene, the CDR1 and CDR2 loops are LGHNA and YNFKEQ. Broad study findings and their caveats: The quantity of clinical and demographic metadata differed by source and by participant and was supplied without curation.

The collaborating institutions used their own protocols to collect whole blood in K2EDTA tubes. For TCRbeta analysis, collaborators shipped samples in one of three forms: frozen whole blood, isolated PBMCs, or DNA extracted from either of those sample types. The sequence is built from TRBV4-2 and TRBJ2-5; TRBD1 matches 9 bases in the middle. Sequencing was performed on peripheral blood. This clonotype originated in a man aged 25-40 years in a cohort sampled during active COVID-19. The nucleotide sequence reads as follows: TGTGCCAGCAGCCAAGAGCCGACAGGGGGTTATCAAGAGACCCAGTACTTC. This is translated as CASSQEPTGGYQETQYF.